The 21 T cell receptor beta chains below all came from one sample that was sequenced in a study of response to subunit inactivated influenza vaccine. A single record per CDR3 protein comes from TCRdb applying MiXCR to the RT-PCR reads. The profile shows about 520,000 distinct CDR3 sequences, 11% of them singletons. The source material was PBMCs from blood, sampled roughly 6 weeks after vaccination. These receptors came from a man in his forties or fifties who received an inactivated influenza vaccine.

In its sample, this clonotype was seen a few times. V is TRBV27 and J is TRBJ1-5; possible D gene TRBD1, 6 bases. With 5 bases removed from V and 7 bases from J, the gap between germline ends came to 12 bases. The CDR3 runs to 13 residues. Germline V gives CDR1 MNHEY, CDR2 SMNVEV (reference sequence). DNA for the CDR3: TGTGCCAGCAGTAGGGACACGCAGCAGCCCCAGCATTTT. It is translated as CASSRDTQQPQHF.

The chain combines TRBV4-1 with TRBJ2-4; D could derive from TRBD1 or TRBD2 (5 bases each). V lost 2 bases and J lost 8, with 25 bases in between. Germline CDR1 and CDR2: MGHRA and YSYEKL. This CDR3 is built from 18 residues. CDR3 protein: CASSQRENRLRGFDIQYF. As DNA, the CDR3 is TGCGCCAGCAGCCAACGAGAGAACAGGCTGAGGGGATTTGACATTCAGTACTTC.

The chain joins TRBV10-3 to TRBJ2-1, with 11 positions matching TRBD2. From germline, CDR1 is ENHRY and CDR2 SYGVKD. V shed 5 bases and J 2 bases; nucleotides not matched to a gene: 2. This CDR3 region has 15 residues. CDR3 sequence: CAISLSGGAYNEQFF. In DNA form, the CDR3 reads TGTGCCATCAGTCTTAGCGGGGGGGCCTACAATGAGCAGTTCTTC.

This clonotype was seen more than once but under ten times. Here the CDR3 DNA reads TGTGCCAGCAGTTTAAGGGGGCGATACTATAGCAATCAGCCCCAGCATTTT. It encodes CASSLRGRYYSNQPQHF. The chain links TRBV28 to TRBJ1-5, with 7 bases identical to TRBD1. Germline CDR1 reads MDHEN; CDR2 reads SYDVKM. J was trimmed by 0 bases and V by 2 bases; bases with no gene match: 7. This CDR3 spans 17 amino acids.

This clonotype was found a few times. The V and J genes are TRBV20-1 and TRBJ2-1, with a tentative D call TRBD1 (5 bases). The V end was cut by 3 bases, the J end by 2 bases, with 17 bases between. Germline V lookup: CDR1 DFQATT, CDR2 SNEGSKA (reference sequence). The CDR3 loop spans 16 amino acids. CDR3 DNA sequence: TGCAGTGCTAGCCCCAGTTACAGGACAACCTACAATGAGCAGTTCTTC. Translated, it gives CSASPSYRTTYNEQFF.

At least ten counts were recorded for this clonotype. The rearrangement links TRBV12-3 or TRBV12-4 to TRBJ2-1; 11 bases are a match to TRBD2. The CDR3 runs to 18 residues. Trimming cost V 3 bases and J 0 bases; bases outside gene matches: 7. CDR3: CASSFSGTSGASYNEQFF. CDR3 nucleotides: TGTGCCAGCAGTTTTTCCGGGACTAGCGGAGCCTCCTACAATGAGCAGTTCTTC.

J is TRBJ2-1 and V is TRBV24-1; 8 bases match TRBD1. Germline V gives CDR1 KGHDR, CDR2 SFDVKD. The CDR3 runs to 18 residues. Trimming cost V 4 bases and J 5 bases; bases outside gene matches: 15. DNA of the CDR3: TGTGCCACCAGTGAGAGGGTGGTAAGACAGGGGTTCAACAATGAGCAGTTCTTC. Its protein product is CATSERVVRQGFNNEQFF.

This clonotype was counted at least ten times. This chain joins TRBV12-3 or TRBV12-4 and TRBJ2-3; 11 bases align to TRBD1. V trimming: 3 bases; J trimming: 8 bases; junction bases outside the gene matches: 4. The CDR3 has 14 residues. The CDR3 reads CASSLTGQGGTQYF. Here the CDR3 DNA reads TGTGCCAGCAGTTTGACGGGACAGGGGGGTACGCAGTATTTT.

This clonotype was recorded a few times. The rearrangement links TRBV11-2 to TRBJ2-3; 11 bases agree with TRBD2. V dropped 5 bases and J dropped 2; count of bases not matched to a gene: 9. Germline V gene data show CDR1 as SGHAT and CDR2 as FQNNGV. The CDR3 spans 17 residues. The CDR3 region is CASSRELAGATTDTQYF. CDR3 coding DNA: TGTGCCAGCAGCCGAGAACTAGCGGGGGCCACCACAGATACGCAGTATTTT.

This clonotype turned up a few times. In nucleotides, the CDR3 is TGTGCCAGCAGCTTAGTGGCTGGGGTTGGACCGTATGGCTACACCTTC. It specifies CASSLVAGVGPYGYTF. This chain connects TRBV7-2 to TRBJ1-2, with unresolved D. This CDR3 is 16 amino acids long. Germline V gene lookup returns CDR1 SGHTA and CDR2 FQGNSA. The ends were cut back, 1 base at V and 5 bases at J, with 17 bases in the middle. Based on the CDR3 plus reference TRBV7-2 and TRBJ1-2, the full variable domain is GAGVSQSPSNKVTEKGKDVELRCDPISGHTALYWYRQSLGQGLEFLIYFQGNSAPDKSGLPSDRFSAERTGGSVSTLTIQRTQQEDSAVYLCASSLVAGVGPYGYTFGSGTRLTVV.

There are many counts of this clonotype. The CDR3 here is CASSVGAGTYEQYF. The CDR3 DNA is TGTGCCAGCAGCGTAGGTGCAGGGACCTACGAGCAGTACTTC. This chain links TRBV9 with TRBJ2-7; weak D call: TRBD1 (5 bases). Germline assignment: CDR1 SGDLS and CDR2 YYNGEE. V was clipped by 0 bases and J by 2 bases, with 9 bases between them. This CDR3 comprises 14 residues.

This clonotype showed up many times. The V call is TRBV29-1, the J call TRBJ2-1, with no clear D. Deletions cut 3 bases from V and 9 bases from J, with 21 bases between. The germline gives CDR1 SQVTM, CDR2 ANQGSEA. The CDR3 runs to 15 residues. The CDR3 DNA reads as TGCAGCGTTGATAATTCCCCGCGAGGTATCGGTGAGCAGTTCTTC. Translation gives CSVDNSPRGIGEQFF.

This clonotype was detected only a few times. The chain has TRBV27 and TRBJ1-1, with TRBD1 matching over 8 bases. The germline V gene encodes CDR1 MNHEY and CDR2 SMNVEV (reference sequence). V was clipped by 6 bases and J by 3 bases; unmatched bases: 3. This CDR3 is built from 13 residues. Here the CDR3 DNA reads TGTGCCAGCAGCCTACAGGGGGACACTGAAGCTTTCTTT. Protein product: CASSLQGDTEAFF.

This clonotype was counted a few times. The chain couples TRBV28 to TRBJ1-4, with TRBD1 identical over 7 bases. Germline lookup yields CDR1 MDHEN and CDR2 SYDVKM. The CDR3 has 20 amino acids. J lost 0 bases, V lost 3 bases, and 16 bases had no gene match. The CDR3 DNA reads TGTGCCAGCAGTTTTATTCTCGGGAGGGGGCTTGGTGCAACTAATGAAAAACTGTTTTTT. Translated, it gives CASSFILGRGLGATNEKLFF.

This clonotype has more than one count but fewer than ten. The V and J genes are TRBV4-2 and TRBJ1-4, with 9 bases fitting TRBD1. The V gene end was trimmed by 1 base and the J gene end by 3 bases; junction bases not matched to a gene: 3. The V gene's germline CDR1 is LGHNA and CDR2 YNFKEQ. The length of the CDR3 is 16 residues. CDR3: CASSQVQGASNEKLFF. The DNA of the CDR3 is TGTGCCAGCAGCCAAGTACAGGGGGCGTCTAATGAAAAACTGTTTTTT.

There are many counts of this clonotype. The V gene is TRBV15, the J gene TRBJ2-1; 9 bases agree with TRBD1. The germline V gene encodes CDR1 LNHNV and CDR2 YYDKDF (reference sequence). V trimming: 8 bases; J trimming: 8 bases; junction bases outside the gene matches: 7. The CDR3 runs 13 residues. CDR3 in amino acids: CATRDREGHEQFF. The DNA of the CDR3 is TGTGCCACCCGGGACAGGGAGGGCCATGAGCAGTTCTTC. The full variable domain, rest sourced from reference TRBV15 and TRBJ2-1, is DAMVIQNPRYQVTQFGKPVTLSCSQTLNHNVMYWYQQKSSQAPKLLFHYYDKDFNNEADTPDNFQSRRPNTSFCFLDIRSPGLGDTAMYLCATRDREGHEQFFGPGTRLTVL.

In this sample, this clonotype turned up many times. The chain has TRBV4-2 and TRBJ2-5, with TRBD2 matching 8 bases. Germline V lookup: CDR1 LGHNA, CDR2 YNFKEQ. CDR3 length: 15 amino acids. J gave up 2 bases and V 0 bases, and 2 bases lay outside the gene matches. The CDR3 spells CASSQDLAGQETQYF. Written as DNA, the CDR3 is TGTGCCAGCAGCCAAGACTTAGCGGGGCAAGAGACCCAGTACTTC.

V usage is TRBV20-1 and J usage is TRBJ2-3; 7 bases fit TRBD1. The V gene end was trimmed by 2 bases and the J gene end by 3 bases; junction bases not matched to a gene: 5. This CDR3 contains 14 residues. Germline V gene sequence: CDR1 DFQATT, CDR2 SNEGSKA (reference sequence). CDR3 protein: CSARWGRGTDTQYF. In DNA form, the CDR3 reads TGCAGTGCTAGATGGGGCAGGGGGACAGATACGCAGTATTTT.

This chain connects TRBV28 to TRBJ2-5, with 11 bases fitting TRBD2. V shed 4 bases, J shed 1 base, and the junction held 8 bases outside the gene matches. This CDR3 has 17 amino acids. Germline V CDR1 and CDR2: MDHEN, SYDVKM. The CDR3 region is CASSSLLAGGIQETQYF. The CDR3 DNA reads TGTGCCAGCAGTTCCTTATTAGCGGGGGGGATCCAAGAGACCCAGTACTTC. The full variable domain, in which reference TRBV28 and TRBJ2-5 provide the parts outside the CDR3, is DVKVTQSSRYLVKRTGEKVFLECVQDMDHENMFWYRQDPGLGLRLIYFSYDVKMKEKGDIPEGYSVSREKKERFSLILESASTNQTSMYLCASSSLLAGGIQETQYFGPGTRLLVL.

This rearrangement joins TRBV5-1 to TRBJ1-2; no definite D call. The CDR3 spans 15 residues. Trimming removed 1 base at V and 4 bases at J, with 14 bases between. The germline V gene has CDR1 SGHRS and CDR2 YFSETQ. The CDR3: CASSLFTSGPYGYTF. CDR3 bases: TGCGCCAGCAGCTTGTTTACCTCCGGTCCCTATGGCTACACCTTC.

This clonotype was seen more than once but under ten times. The chain joins TRBV5-1 to TRBJ1-1; tentative D call: TRBD1 (6 bases). The length of the CDR3 is 13 residues. Trimming shortened V by 2 bases and J by 4 bases, and 9 bases separated the two germline ends. Germline CDR1 SGHRS, CDR2 YFSETQ. This chain's CDR3 is CASSFTGLTEAFF. For the CDR3, the DNA is TGCGCCAGCAGCTTTACAGGGCTCACTGAAGCTTTCTTT.